This T cell receptor beta chain was found in a study of CD8 T cells in ankylosing spondylitis. This clonotype was observed many times. TCRdb redid the calling of the 5' RACE reads with MiXCR, one entry per CDR3 protein. Of about 130,000 distinct CDR3 sequences detected, 6% to 8.5% appear once; the ten largest clones hold approximately 12%. CDR3 length equals 15 residues. V dropped 2 bases and J dropped 0 bases, with 11 bases sitting between them. The V gene's germline CDR1 is SGHRS and CDR2 YFSETQ. Sequencing was performed on blood, either unsorted or a sorted T cell fraction (not recorded which). This clonotype was sampled from a male donor with ankylosing spondylitis or in good health (not recorded which). V and J are TRBV5-1 and TRBJ1-1; D gene uncertain. CDR3 amino acids: CASSFLSFMNTEAFF. The CDR3 nucleotides are TGCGCCAGCAGCTTCTTAAGTTTCATGAACACTGAAGCTTTCTTT.